This entry lists 6 T cell receptor beta chains sequenced from one sample in a study of shared clonotypes between healthy human individuals. The table came from immunoSEQ multiplex PCR; TCRdb's copy has only in-frame clones and leaves some out. This table has over 850,000 clones, about four fifths appearing once. The sequencing sample was made of memory CD4+ T cells from PBMCs. As to subset: CD45RA-negative fraction. The receptors were sampled from a young man in good health. Some clones in this sample may be carry-over from other donors' samples.

This clone was picked up a small number of times. The chain combines TRBV28 with TRBJ1-2; 11 bases are shared with TRBD1. Germline-derived CDR1 and CDR2 are MDHEN and SYDVKM. The V segment lost 6 bases and the J segment 7 bases; nucleotides outside the gene matches: 7. The CDR3 is made up of 14 amino acids. The CDR3 region has the DNA TGTGCCAGCAGGACCCAGGACAGGGGGCTTGGCTACACCTTC. Its translation is CASRTQDRGLGYTF.

This clone was observed a single time. Other DNA sequences in the same sample also yield this CDR3. CDR3 coding DNA: TGCGCCAGCAGCCGGGACCTCAATCAGCCCCAGCATTTT. Protein sequence: CASSRDLNQPQHF. The chain uses TRBV5-1 and TRBJ1-5; weak D call: TRBD1 (5 bases). V lost 4 bases and J lost 3, with 8 bases in between. The CDR3 sequence is 13 residues long. Germline values: CDR1 SGHRS, CDR2 YFSETQ.

This chain uses TRBV21-1 with TRBJ1-5; the table assigns TRBD1, which was not confirmed against the DNA. TRBV21-1 is a pseudogene. CDR3 length equals 16 residues. Written as DNA, the CDR3 is TGTGCCAGCCGGCACCGACAGGGGGGAAGCAATCAGCCCCAGCATTTT. It yields the protein CASRHRQGGSNQPQHF.

This clone was detected only once. The chain joins TRBV10-3 to TRBJ2-7; D unresolved. Between the trimmed V and J ends, which lost 3 bases and 0 bases, there was a span of 9 bases. The CDR3 is 14 amino acids. CDR1 and CDR2 from the germline V gene are ENHRY and SYGVKD. The CDR3 region is CAISDRVGSYEQYF. The CDR3 DNA reads TGTGCCATCAGTGATAGGGTCGGCTCCTACGAGCAGTACTTC.

The chain carries TRBV28 and TRBJ1-1; 8 nucleotides line up with TRBD1. V was clipped by 3 bases and J by 2 bases; unmatched bases: 11. The CDR3 spans 17 residues. Germline V CDR1 and CDR2: MDHEN, SYDVKM. The CDR3 DNA sequence: TGTGCCAGCAGTTTGAGCAGGGGGCAGGAGTTTAACACTGAAGCTTTCTTT. Its protein is CASSLSRGQEFNTEAFF.

V and J are TRBV6-1 and TRBJ2-3; D not resolved. CDR1 MNHNS and CDR2 SASEGT come from the germline V gene. V lost 2 bases to trimming and J lost 3 bases, with 9 bases between them. This CDR3 comprises 14 residues. The CDR3 protein is CASSESVVTDTQYF. CDR3 coding DNA: TGTGCCAGCAGTGAATCCGTTGTAACAGATACGCAGTATTTT.